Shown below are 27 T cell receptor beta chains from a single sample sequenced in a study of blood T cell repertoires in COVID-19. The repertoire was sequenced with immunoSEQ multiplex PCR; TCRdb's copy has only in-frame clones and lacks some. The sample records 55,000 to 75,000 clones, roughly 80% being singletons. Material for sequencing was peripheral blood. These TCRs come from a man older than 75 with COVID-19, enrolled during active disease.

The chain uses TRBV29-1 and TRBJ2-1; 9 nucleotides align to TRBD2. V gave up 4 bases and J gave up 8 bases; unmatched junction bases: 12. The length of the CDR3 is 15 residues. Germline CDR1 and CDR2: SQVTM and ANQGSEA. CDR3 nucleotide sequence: TGCAGCGTTGGAGGCGGGAGGGCCGATTGGTATGAGCAGTTCTTC. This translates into CSVGGGRADWYEQFF.

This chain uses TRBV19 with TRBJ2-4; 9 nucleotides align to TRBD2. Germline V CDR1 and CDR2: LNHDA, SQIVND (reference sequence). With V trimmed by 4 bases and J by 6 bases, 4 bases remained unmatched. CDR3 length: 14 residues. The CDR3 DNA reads TGTGCCAGTAGTAGGCGGGGGGGCGGAAACATTCAGTACTTC. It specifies CASSRRGGGNIQYF.

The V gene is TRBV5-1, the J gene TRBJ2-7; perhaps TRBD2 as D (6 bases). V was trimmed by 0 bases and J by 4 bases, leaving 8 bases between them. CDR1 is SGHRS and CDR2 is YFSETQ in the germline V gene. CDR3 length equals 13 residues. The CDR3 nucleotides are TGCGCCAGCAGCTTGGATGGGGGGTACGAGCAGTACGTC. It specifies CASSLDGGYEQYV.

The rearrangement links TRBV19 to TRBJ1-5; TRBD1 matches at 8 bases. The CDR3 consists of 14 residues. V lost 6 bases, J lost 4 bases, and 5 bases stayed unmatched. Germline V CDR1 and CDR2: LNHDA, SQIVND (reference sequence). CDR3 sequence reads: CASSRGQVNQPQHF. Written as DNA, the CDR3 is TGTGCCAGTAGCAGGGGACAGGTTAATCAGCCCCAGCATTTT.

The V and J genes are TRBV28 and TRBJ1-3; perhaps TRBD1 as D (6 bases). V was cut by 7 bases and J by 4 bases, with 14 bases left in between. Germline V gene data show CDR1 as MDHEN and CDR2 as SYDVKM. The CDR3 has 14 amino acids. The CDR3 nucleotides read TGTGCCAGCACCCCTCGGACAGCGGGAAACACCATATATTTT. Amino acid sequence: CASTPRTAGNTIYF.

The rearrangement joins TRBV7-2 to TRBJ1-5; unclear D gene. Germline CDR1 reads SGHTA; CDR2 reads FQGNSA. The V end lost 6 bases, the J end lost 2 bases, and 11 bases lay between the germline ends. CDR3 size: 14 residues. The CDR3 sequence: CASRHPRGNQPQHF. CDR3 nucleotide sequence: TGTGCCAGCAGACATCCCCGGGGCAATCAGCCCCAGCATTTT. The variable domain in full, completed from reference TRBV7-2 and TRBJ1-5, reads GAGVSQSPSNKVTEKGKDVELRCDPISGHTALYWYRQSLGQGLEFLIYFQGNSAPDKSGLPSDRFSAERTGGSVSTLTIQRTQQEDSAVYLCASRHPRGNQPQHFGDGTRLSIL.

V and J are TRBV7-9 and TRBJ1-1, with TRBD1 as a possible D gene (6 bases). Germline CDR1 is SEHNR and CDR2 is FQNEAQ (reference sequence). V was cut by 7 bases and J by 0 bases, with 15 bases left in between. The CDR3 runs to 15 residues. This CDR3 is CASTTEGGMNTEAFF. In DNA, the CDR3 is TGTGCCAGCACTACTGAGGGGGGGATGAACACTGAAGCTTTCTTT.

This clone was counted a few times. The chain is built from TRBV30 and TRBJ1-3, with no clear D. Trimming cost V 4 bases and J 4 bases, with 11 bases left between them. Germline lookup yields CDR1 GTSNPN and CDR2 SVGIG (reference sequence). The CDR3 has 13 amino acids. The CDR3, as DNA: TGTGCCTGGATTAATAGCGGGGGAAACACCATATATTTT. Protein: CAWINSGGNTIYF. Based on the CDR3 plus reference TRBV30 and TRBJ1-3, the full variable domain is SQTIHQWPATLVQPVGSPLSLECTVEGTSNPNLYWYRQAAGRGLQLLFYSVGIGQISSEVPQNLSASRPQDRQFILSSKKLLLSDSGFYLCAWINSGGNTIYFGEGSWLTVV.

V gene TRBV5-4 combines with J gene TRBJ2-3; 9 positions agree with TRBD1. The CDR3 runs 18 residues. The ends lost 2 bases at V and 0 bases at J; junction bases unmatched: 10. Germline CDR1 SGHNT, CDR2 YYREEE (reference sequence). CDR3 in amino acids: CASSLLGTGGSSTDTQYF. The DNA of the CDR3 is TGTGCCAGCAGCTTATTAGGCACAGGGGGCTCCAGCACAGATACGCAGTATTTT.

CDR3 region: CASSIGGQTHQPQHF. In DNA, the CDR3 is TGTGCCAGTAGTATTGGGGGACAGACTCATCAGCCCCAGCATTTT. The gene calls are TRBV19 and TRBJ1-5, with 7 bases that match TRBD1. The junction had 7 bases not matched to a gene; V was cut back by 3 bases and J by 5 bases. The CDR3 covers 15 residues. Germline V gene sequence: CDR1 LNHDA, CDR2 SQIVND (reference sequence).

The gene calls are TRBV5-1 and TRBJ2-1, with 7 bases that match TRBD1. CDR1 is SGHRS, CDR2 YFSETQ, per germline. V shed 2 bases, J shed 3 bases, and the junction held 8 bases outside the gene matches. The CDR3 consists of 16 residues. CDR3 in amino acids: CASSFLATGFYNEQFF. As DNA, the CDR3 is TGCGCCAGCAGCTTTCTCGCGACAGGGTTCTACAATGAGCAGTTCTTC.

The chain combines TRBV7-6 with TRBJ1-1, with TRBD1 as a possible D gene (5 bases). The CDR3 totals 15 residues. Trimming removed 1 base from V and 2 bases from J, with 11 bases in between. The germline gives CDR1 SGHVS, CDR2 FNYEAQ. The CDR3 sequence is CASSLGGVRNTEAFF. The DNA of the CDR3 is TGTGCCAGCAGCTTAGGGGGGGTCAGAAACACTGAAGCTTTCTTT. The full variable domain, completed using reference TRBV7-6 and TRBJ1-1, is GAGVSQSPRYKVTKRGQDVALRCDPISGHVSLYWYRQALGQGPEFLTYFNYEAQQDKSGLPNDRFSAERPEGSISTLTIQRTEQRDSAMYRCASSLGGVRNTEAFFGQGTRLTVV.

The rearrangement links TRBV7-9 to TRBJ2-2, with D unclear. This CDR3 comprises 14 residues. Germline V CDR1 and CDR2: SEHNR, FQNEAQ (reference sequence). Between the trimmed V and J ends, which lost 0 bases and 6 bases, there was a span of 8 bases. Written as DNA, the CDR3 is TGTGCCAGCAGCTTAGCGTTAGTGGCCGGGGAGCTGTTTTTT. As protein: CASSLALVAGELFF.

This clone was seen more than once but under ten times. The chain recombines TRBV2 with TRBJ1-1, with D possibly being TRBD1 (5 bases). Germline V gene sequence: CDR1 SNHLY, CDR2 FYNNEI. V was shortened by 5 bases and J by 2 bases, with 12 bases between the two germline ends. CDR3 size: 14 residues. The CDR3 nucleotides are TGTGCCAGCAGTCCCAGGGAGGGAAACACTGAAGCTTTCTTT. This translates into CASSPREGNTEAFF.

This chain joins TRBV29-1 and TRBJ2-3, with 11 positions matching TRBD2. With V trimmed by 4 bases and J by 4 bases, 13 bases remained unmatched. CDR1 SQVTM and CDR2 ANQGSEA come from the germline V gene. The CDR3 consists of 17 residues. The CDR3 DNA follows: TGCAGCGTTGTAGGGACAGGGACTAGCGGTGAGGCAGATACGCAGTATTTT. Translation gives CSVVGTGTSGEADTQYF.

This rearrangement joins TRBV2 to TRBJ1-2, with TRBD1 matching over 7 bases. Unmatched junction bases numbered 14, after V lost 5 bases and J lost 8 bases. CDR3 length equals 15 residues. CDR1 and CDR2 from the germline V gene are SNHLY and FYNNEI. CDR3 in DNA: TGTGCCAGCAGTCCATACCGCGGACAGGTCGGGGGCTACACCTTC. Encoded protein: CASSPYRGQVGGYTF.

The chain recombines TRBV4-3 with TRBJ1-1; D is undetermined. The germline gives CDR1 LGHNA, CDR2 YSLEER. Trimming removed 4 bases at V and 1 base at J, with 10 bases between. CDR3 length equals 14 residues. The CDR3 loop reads CASSLQTQNTEAFF. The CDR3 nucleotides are TGCGCCAGCAGCCTACAGACCCAGAACACTGAAGCTTTCTTT.

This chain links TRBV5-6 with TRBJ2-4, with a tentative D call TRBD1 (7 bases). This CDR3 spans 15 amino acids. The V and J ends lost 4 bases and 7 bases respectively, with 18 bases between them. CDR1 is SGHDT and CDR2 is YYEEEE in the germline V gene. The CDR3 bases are TGTGCCAGCAGCCGCCGGGAACCAGGGGGGAACATTCAGTACTTC. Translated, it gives CASSRREPGGNIQYF.

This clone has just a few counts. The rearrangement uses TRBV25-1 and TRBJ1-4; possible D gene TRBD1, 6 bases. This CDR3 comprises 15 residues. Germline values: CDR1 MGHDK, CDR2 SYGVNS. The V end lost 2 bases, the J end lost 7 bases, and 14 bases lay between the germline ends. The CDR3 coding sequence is TGTGCCAGCAGTGAAGGAGGGGGAGGGAGTGAAAAACTGTTTTTT. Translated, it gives CASSEGGGGSEKLFF.

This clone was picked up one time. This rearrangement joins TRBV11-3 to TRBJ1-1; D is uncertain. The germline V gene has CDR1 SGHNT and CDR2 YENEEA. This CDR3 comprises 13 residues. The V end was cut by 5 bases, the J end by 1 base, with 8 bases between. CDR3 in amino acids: CASSQRSNTEAFF. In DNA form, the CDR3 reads TGTGCCAGCAGCCAGCGATCGAACACTGAAGCTTTCTTT. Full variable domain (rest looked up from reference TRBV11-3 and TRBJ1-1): EAGVVQSPRYKIIEKKQPVAFWCNPISGHNTLYWYLQNLGQGPELLIRYENEEAVDDSQLPKDRFSAERLKGVDSTLKIQPAELGDSAVYLCASSQRSNTEAFFGQGTRLTVV.

The CDR3: CASSERANTEAFF. CDR3 DNA: TGTGCCAGCAGTGAGAGGGCGAACACTGAAGCTTTCTTT. The V and J genes are TRBV2 and TRBJ1-1; D is undetermined. Germline lookup yields CDR1 SNHLY and CDR2 FYNNEI. The CDR3 runs 13 residues. The V end lost 3 bases, the J end lost 1 base, and 6 bases lay between the germline ends.

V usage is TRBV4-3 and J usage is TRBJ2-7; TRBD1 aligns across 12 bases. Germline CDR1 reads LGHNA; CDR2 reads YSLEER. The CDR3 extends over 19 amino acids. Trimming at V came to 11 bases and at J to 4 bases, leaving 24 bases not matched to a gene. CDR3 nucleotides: TGCGCCTCCCCGGTCGGGGACAGGGGGCCTAGCGGGCCATCTTACGAGCAGTACGTC. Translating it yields CASPVGDRGPSGPSYEQYV.

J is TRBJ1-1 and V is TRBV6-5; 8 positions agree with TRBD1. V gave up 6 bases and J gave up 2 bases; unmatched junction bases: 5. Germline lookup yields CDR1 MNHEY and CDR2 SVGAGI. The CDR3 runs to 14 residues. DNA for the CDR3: TGTGCCAGCAGCCCCGGGACAGGCAACACTGAAGCTTTCTTT. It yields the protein CASSPGTGNTEAFF.

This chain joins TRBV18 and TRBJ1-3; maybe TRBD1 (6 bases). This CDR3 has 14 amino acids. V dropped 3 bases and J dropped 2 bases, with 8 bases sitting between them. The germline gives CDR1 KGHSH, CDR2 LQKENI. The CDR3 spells CASSPGAPGNTIYF. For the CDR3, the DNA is TGTGCCAGCTCACCGGGGGCCCCTGGAAACACCATATATTTT.

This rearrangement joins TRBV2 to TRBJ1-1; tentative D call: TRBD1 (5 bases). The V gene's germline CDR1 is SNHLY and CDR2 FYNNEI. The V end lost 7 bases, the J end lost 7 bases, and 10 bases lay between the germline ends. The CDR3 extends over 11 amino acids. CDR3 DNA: TGTGCCAGCATGGAACAGGTTGAAGCTTTCTTT. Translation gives CASMEQVEAFF.

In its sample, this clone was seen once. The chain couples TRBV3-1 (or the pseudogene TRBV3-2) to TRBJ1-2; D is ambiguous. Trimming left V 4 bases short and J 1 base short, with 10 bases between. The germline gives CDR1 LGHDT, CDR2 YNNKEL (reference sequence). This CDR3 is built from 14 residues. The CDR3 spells CASSPPRDNYGYTF. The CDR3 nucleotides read TGTGCCAGCAGCCCACCGAGAGATAACTATGGCTACACCTTC.

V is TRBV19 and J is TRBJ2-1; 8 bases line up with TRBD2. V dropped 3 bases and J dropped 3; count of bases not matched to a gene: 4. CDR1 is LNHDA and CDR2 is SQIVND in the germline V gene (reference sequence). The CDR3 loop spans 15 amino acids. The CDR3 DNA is TGTGCCAGTAGTATCCTCGGGGGGGGCTACAATGAGCAGTTCTTC. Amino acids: CASSILGGGYNEQFF. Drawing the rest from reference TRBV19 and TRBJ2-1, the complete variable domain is DGGITQSPKYLFRKEGQNVTLSCEQNLNHDAMYWYRQDPGQGLRLIYYSQIVNDFQKGDIAEGYSVSREKKESFPLTVTSAQKNPTAFYLCASSILGGGYNEQFFGPGTRLTVL.